The T cell receptor beta chain described here comes from a study of CD8 T cells in Susac syndrome. An amount of RNA that ranged from about 0.45 to 1 ug was reverse transcribed with random hexamers. Using its own MiXCR run on the immunoSEQ multiplex PCR reads, TCRdb lists one record per CDR3 protein. Of 80,000 or so distinct CDR3 sequences listed, 85% to 95% are singletons. This clonotype was seen a single time. This CDR3 spans 15 amino acids. CDR1 is MNHEY and CDR2 is SVGAGI in the germline V gene. V lost 6 bases, J lost 0 bases, and 5 bases stayed unmatched. The sample was CD4+ T cells from PBMCs. The rearrangement links TRBV6-5 to TRBJ2-3; TRBD1 matches 8 bases. This receptor was obtained from a human donor with Susac syndrome. Here the CDR3 reads CASRLDRASTDTQYF. CDR3 bases: TGTGCCAGCAGATTGGACAGGGCTAGCACAGATACGCAGTATTTT.